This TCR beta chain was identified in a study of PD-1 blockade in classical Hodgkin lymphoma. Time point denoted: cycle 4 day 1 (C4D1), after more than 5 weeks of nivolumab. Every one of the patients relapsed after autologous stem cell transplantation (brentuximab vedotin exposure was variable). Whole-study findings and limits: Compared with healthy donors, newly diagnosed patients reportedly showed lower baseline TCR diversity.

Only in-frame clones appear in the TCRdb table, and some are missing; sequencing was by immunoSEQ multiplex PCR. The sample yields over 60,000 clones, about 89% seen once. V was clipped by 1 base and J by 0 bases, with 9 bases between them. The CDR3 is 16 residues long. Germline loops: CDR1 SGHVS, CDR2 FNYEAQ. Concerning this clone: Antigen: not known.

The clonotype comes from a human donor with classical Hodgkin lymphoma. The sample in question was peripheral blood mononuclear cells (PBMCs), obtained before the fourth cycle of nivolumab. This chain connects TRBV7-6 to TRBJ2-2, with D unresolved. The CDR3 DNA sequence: TGTGCCAGCAGCTTAGAGGCCGCTCCGAACACCGGGGAGCTGTTTTTT. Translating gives CASSLEAAPNTGELFF.